Given below is one TCR beta chain in context. Antigen unknown. The sample belongs to a study of PD-L1 blockade in urothelial cancer. As for the study in general: The analyses of blood took place 3 weeks (second dose) and 6 weeks after treatment start.

The sample's time point: pretreatment peripheral blood. Patient disease was locally advanced or metastatic urothelial carcinoma. General study points: Clones that were tumor-associated expanded more in the blood of durable-benefit patients at 3 weeks.

CDR3 size: 14 residues. Germline CDR1 is MNHNY and CDR2 is SVGAGI (reference sequence). Trimming removed 0 bases from V and 6 bases from J, with 9 bases in between. Generated by immunoSEQ multiplex PCR, the TCRdb table keeps only in-frame clones and is missing some. The top ten hold approximately 2.1% of the sample, which has around 82,000 clones, 80% to 85% seen once. This chain links TRBV6-6 with TRBJ1-5; D gene ambiguous. This TCR came from a man in his sixties with urothelial cancer. Sequenced material: PBMCs, taken around atezolizumab (anti-PD-L1) treatment. The CDR3 loop reads CASSYSSRGQPQHF. The CDR3 DNA reads TGTGCCAGCAGTTACTCTTCTAGAGGTCAGCCCCAGCATTTT.